These T cell receptor beta chains were read from a single sample in a study of shared clonotypes between healthy human individuals. Profiling relied on immunoSEQ multiplex PCR, and the TCRdb table lists in-frame clones only, not all of them. The table includes about 2 million clones, about 95% detected once. The sequenced sample consisted of naive CD8+ T cells sorted from blood. All receptors come from a young man in good health. Both conserved end residues are part of each CDR3. The D gene is left open where the match is weak. The size field is filled for only some rows; it gives once, few, many or a size class.

length: 15
V: TRBV5-1
size: .
J: TRBJ2-2
D: TRBD2
CDR3: CASSLERGNTGELFF
DNA: TGCGCCAGCAGCTTGGAGCGGGGGAACACCGGGGAGCTGTTTTTT

length: 14
V: TRBV4-2
size: .
J: TRBJ2-7
D: .
CDR3: CASSQRGQGWEQYF
DNA: TGTGCCAGCAGCCAACGGGGGCAGGGGTGGGAGCAGTACTTC

length: 14
V: TRBV29-1
size: .
J: TRBJ2-5
D: TRBD2
CDR3: CSVDLAGTQETQYF
DNA: TGCAGCGTTGATCTAGCGGGGACGCAAGAGACCCAGTACTTC

length: 15
V: TRBV7-2
size: once
J: TRBJ1-3
D: .
CDR3: CALEGGTHSGNTIYF
DNA: TGTGCCCTCGAAGGAGGAACACACTCTGGAAACACCATATATTTT

length: 12
V: TRBV6-1
size: .
J: TRBJ2-7
D: TRBD2
CDR3: CATTGGSSEQYF
DNA: TGTGCCACCACGGGGGGTTCGAGCGAGCAGTACTTC

length: 14
V: TRBV4-1
size: .
J: TRBJ1-2
D: .
CDR3: CASSLRSVNYGYTF
DNA: TGCGCCAGCAGCTTACGCAGCGTTAACTATGGCTACACCTTC

length: 17
V: TRBV7-9
size: .
J: TRBJ2-5
D: .
CDR3: CASSLTRDTRLGETQYF
DNA: TGTGCCAGCAGCTTGACTCGGGACACTCGTTTGGGCGAGACCCAGTACTTC

length: 18
V: TRBV4-1
size: .
J: TRBJ2-5
D: TRBD2
CDR3: CASSFPGLAGEEQETQYF
DNA: TGCGCCAGCAGCTTTCCGGGACTAGCGGGGGAAGAGCAAGAGACCCAGTACTTC

length: 13
V: TRBV2
size: .
J: TRBJ2-7
D: .
CDR3: CASSHGLAWEQYF
DNA: TGTGCCAGCAGTCATGGGCTAGCGTGGGAGCAGTACTTC

length: 12
V: TRBV28
size: once
J: TRBJ1-1
D: .
CDR3: CASSLRGTEAFF
DNA: TGTGCCAGCAGTTTACGAGGCACTGAAGCTTTCTTT

length: 18
V: TRBV27
size: .
J: TRBJ1-1
D: TRBD1
CDR3: CASSNPGTGGPMNTEAFF
DNA: TGTGCCAGCAGTAATCCAGGGACAGGGGGACCCATGAACACTGAAGCTTTCTTT

length: 17
V: TRBV7-2
size: .
J: TRBJ2-5
D: .
CDR3: CASSPHGGGFGQETQYF
DNA: TGTGCCAGCAGCCCCCACGGGGGAGGCTTCGGGCAAGAGACCCAGTACTTC

length: 14
V: TRBV7-9
size: .
J: TRBJ1-4
D: .
CDR3: CASSLSGAEEKLFF
DNA: TGTGCCAGCAGCTTATCCGGGGCGGAGGAAAAACTGTTTTTT

length: 15
V: TRBV6-5
size: once
J: TRBJ2-7
D: TRBD1
CDR3: CASSYSQGIAYEQYF
DNA: TGTGCCAGCAGTTACTCACAGGGGATTGCCTACGAGCAGTACTTC

length: 14
V: TRBV29-1
size: .
J: TRBJ1-3
D: .
CDR3: CSVESASSGNTIYF
DNA: TGCAGCGTTGAAAGCGCGAGCTCTGGAAACACCATATATTTT

length: 15
V: TRBV29-1
size: .
J: TRBJ2-1
D: .
CDR3: CSVEVDGSSYNEQFF
DNA: TGCAGCGTTGAAGTTGACGGGAGCTCCTACAATGAGCAGTTCTTC

length: 14
V: TRBV15
size: .
J: TRBJ2-7
D: TRBD1
CDR3: CATSRDRAGYEQYF
DNA: TGTGCCACCAGCAGGGACAGGGCCGGCTACGAGCAGTACTTC

length: 16
V: TRBV5-1
size: .
J: TRBJ2-1
D: TRBD2
CDR3: CASSSPGLAGVDEQFF
DNA: TGCGCCAGCAGCTCCCCGGGACTAGCGGGAGTGGATGAGCAGTTCTTC

length: 13
V: TRBV29-1
size: .
J: TRBJ1-1
D: .
CDR3: CSVEEGWGGTAFF
DNA: TGCAGCGTTGAAGAGGGATGGGGTGGTACGGCTTTCTTT

length: 15
V: TRBV2
size: once
J: TRBJ2-2
D: TRBD1
CDR3: CASDLPTGGTGELFF
DNA: TGTGCCAGCGACCTCCCGACAGGGGGAACCGGGGAGCTGTTTTTT

length: 13
V: TRBV7-8
size: .
J: TRBJ2-1
D: .
CDR3: CASSLGGPNEQFF
DNA: TGTGCCAGCAGCTTAGGGGGTCCCAATGAGCAGTTCTTC

length: 14
V: TRBV19
size: .
J: TRBJ1-1
D: .
CDR3: CASSITGGPAEAFF
DNA: TGTGCCAGTAGTATAACAGGAGGGCCTGCTGAAGCTTTCTTT

length: 14
V: TRBV7-6
size: .
J: TRBJ2-7
D: .
CDR3: CASSSGDGGYEQYF
DNA: TGTGCCAGCAGCTCCGGGGACGGGGGCTACGAGCAGTACTTC

length: 16
V: TRBV27
size: .
J: TRBJ2-7
D: TRBD2
CDR3: CASSSLGTSGSYEQYF
DNA: TGTGCCAGCAGTTCCCTTGGGACTAGCGGATCCTACGAGCAGTACTTC